What follows are 21 T cell receptor beta chains derived from one specimen sequenced in a study of metastatic and nonmetastatic thyroid tumors. Thyroid surgery had not been preceded by any treatment in any patient. TCRdb reprocessed the PCR reads using MiXCR. The top ten hold approximately 32% of the sample, which has some 15,000 clones, about an eighth seen once. Sequencing was done on a sample of blood. The receptors stem from a female donor with papillary thyroid cancer or a benign thyroid nodule (not recorded which). Some clones in this sample may be carry-over from other donors' samples.

This clone was observed a handful of times. V and J are TRBV6-1 and TRBJ1-2; 8 nucleotides line up with TRBD1. The CDR3 is 13 amino acids. The germline V gene has CDR1 MNHNS and CDR2 SASEGT. J gave up 7 bases and V 5 bases, and 6 bases lay outside the gene matches. The CDR3 bases are TGTGCCAGCAGTCAGGGGGCTTGGGGTGGCTACACCTTC. This gives the protein CASSQGAWGGYTF.

The rearrangement joins TRBV11-2 to TRBJ2-1; 10 bases fit TRBD2. With 3 bases clipped from V and 0 bases from J, the junction kept 2 bases outside the gene matches. The CDR3 runs 16 residues. Germline CDR1 and CDR2: SGHAT and FQNNGV. CDR3 loop: CASSFGLAVSYNEQFF. DNA of the CDR3: TGTGCCAGCAGCTTTGGACTAGCGGTCTCCTACAATGAGCAGTTCTTC.

This clone was seen just once. The gene calls are TRBV20-1 and TRBJ2-7; 8 bases agree with TRBD2. This CDR3 has 14 residues. The V gene end was trimmed by 2 bases and the J gene end by 3 bases; junction bases not matched to a gene: 6. Germline values: CDR1 DFQATT, CDR2 SNEGSKA (reference sequence). The CDR3 spells CSARIGTRFYEQYF. DNA for the CDR3: TGCAGTGCTAGAATCGGGACTAGATTCTACGAGCAGTACTTC.

This clone appeared a few times. This may stem from a read error, because a much larger clone lies one nucleotide away. This sample also contains other DNA sequences that code for the same CDR3. The genes are TRBV5-4 and TRBJ2-1; no firm D call. The CDR3 totals 14 residues. Germline V gene lookup returns CDR1 SGHNT and CDR2 YYREEE (reference sequence). The DNA of the CDR3 is TGCGCCAGCTTTGATAGGAGCTCCTACAATGAGCAGTTCTTC. Its translation is CASFDRSSYNEQFF.

J is TRBJ2-1 and V is TRBV11-2; a weak D match, TRBD2 (5 bases). Germline assignment: CDR1 SGHAT and CDR2 FQNNGV. CDR3 length: 15 residues. V lost 1 base and J lost 0, with 7 bases in between. CDR3 in amino acids: CASSLVRGSYNEQFF. As DNA, the CDR3 is TGTGCCAGCAGCTTAGTCCGGGGCTCCTACAATGAGCAGTTCTTC.

The chain employs TRBV5-6 and TRBJ1-2; 7 bases align to TRBD1. V trimming: 5 bases; J trimming: 3 bases; junction bases outside the gene matches: 4. Germline assignment: CDR1 SGHDT and CDR2 YYEEEE. The CDR3 sequence is 13 residues long. CDR3 coding DNA: TGTGCCAGCAGATTCGACAGGGACTATGGCTACACCTTC. Residues: CASRFDRDYGYTF.

The chain employs TRBV9 and TRBJ2-3; 9 positions agree with TRBD1. The CDR3 extends over 14 amino acids. Germline CDR1 and CDR2: SGDLS and YYNGEE. With 4 bases clipped from V and 4 bases from J, the junction kept 4 bases outside the gene matches. The DNA of the CDR3 is TGTGCCAGCAGCTGGGACAGGGATTCAGATACGCAGTATTTT. Translated, it gives CASSWDRDSDTQYF.

The CDR3 DNA follows: TGTGCCAGCAAACCTAGCGGGAGGGCCAGCGATGAGCAGTTCTTC. It codes for CASKPSGRASDEQFF. The chain links TRBV9 to TRBJ2-1, with 12 bases lining up with TRBD2. This CDR3 contains 15 residues. With V trimmed by 6 bases and J by 8 bases, 9 bases remained unmatched. Germline values: CDR1 SGDLS, CDR2 YYNGEE.

By share of the sample, this clone is medium-sized (0.01 to 0.1%). The chain has TRBV12-3 or TRBV12-4 and TRBJ2-3, with TRBD2 identical over 7 bases. V trimming: 3 bases; J trimming: 6 bases; junction bases outside the gene matches: 9. The CDR3 extends over 15 amino acids. The DNA of the CDR3 is TGTGCCAGCAGTTTCCCCGCCGCGGGGGTTGATACGCAGTATTTT. Translating gives CASSFPAAGVDTQYF.

This clone has a count of ten or more. The gene calls are TRBV20-1 and TRBJ2-3, with 7 bases matching TRBD2. V shed 7 bases, J shed 4 bases, and the junction held 8 bases outside the gene matches. The germline V gene encodes CDR1 DFQATT and CDR2 SNEGSKA (reference sequence). This CDR3 contains 13 residues. CDR3 sequence reads: CSGGGGGADTQYF. CDR3 nucleotide sequence: TGCAGTGGGGGGGGTGGAGGAGCAGATACGCAGTATTTT.

A few counts support this clone. An end of the junction differs from the germline gene, which may be a read error. The chain has TRBV2 and TRBJ2-2; D possibly corresponds to TRBD2 (6 bases). Per germline, CDR1 SNHLY and CDR2 FYNNEI. The CDR3 is 11 residues long. The DNA of the CDR3 is TGTGCTAGCAGTGGGTTTCGGGAGCCGTTTTTT. Amino acid sequence: CASSGFREPFF.

This clone was detected a few times. The junction does not match germline at one end; this may be a read error. The genes are TRBV6-1 and TRBJ1-1; 8 bases line up with TRBD1. Germline assignment: CDR1 MNHNS and CDR2 SASEGT. The CDR3 is made up of 14 amino acids. CDR3 in amino acids: CASSQRTGSAEDFF. In nucleotides, the CDR3 is TGTGCCAGCAGTCAGCGGACAGGGAGCGCTGAAGATTTCTTT.

This chain connects TRBV10-3 to TRBJ2-2; D may be TRBD1 (6 bases). V gave up 7 bases and J gave up 7 bases, with 10 bases separating them. The CDR3 totals 12 residues. Germline V gene sequence: CDR1 ENHRY, CDR2 SYGVKD. CDR3 sequence reads: CAINQGNGELFF. The CDR3 nucleotides read TGTGCCATCAACCAGGGGAACGGGGAGCTGTTTTTT.

The table lists this clone with many counts. Other DNA variants within this sample encode the same CDR3. The V and J genes are TRBV10-3 and TRBJ1-2; TRBD1 matches at 8 bases. Germline V gene data show CDR1 as ENHRY and CDR2 as SYGVKD. This CDR3 is built from 14 residues. With 5 bases clipped from V and 6 bases from J, the junction kept 8 bases outside the gene matches. The CDR3 spells CAISRDRGFDGYTF. The CDR3 region has the DNA TGTGCCATCAGTCGAGACAGGGGATTCGATGGCTACACCTTC.

This clone has ten or more counts. This may be a read error, as it is one base from a much larger clone. This specimen includes other DNA sequences encoding the same CDR3. This rearrangement joins TRBV29-1 to TRBJ2-2; 7 positions match TRBD1. Looked up from germline, CDR1 is SQVTM and CDR2 is ANQGSEA. The V gene end was trimmed by 8 bases and the J gene end by 8 bases; junction bases not matched to a gene: 14. The CDR3 contains 14 residues. CDR3: CSPYHRGAAGELFF. Here the CDR3 DNA reads TGCAGCCCATACCACAGGGGCGCAGCTGGGGAGCTGTTTTTT.

The sample holds many counts of this clone. This rearrangement joins TRBV19 to TRBJ2-7, with TRBD1 identical over 9 bases. The trim removed 4 bases at V and 2 bases at J, leaving 3 bases unmatched. Germline V gene data show CDR1 as LNHDA and CDR2 as SQIVND (reference sequence). This CDR3 has 14 residues. CDR3 nucleotide sequence: TGTGCCAGTAGTAGACACAGGGGGCCCTACGAGCAGTACTTC. The encoded protein is CASSRHRGPYEQYF. Together with reference TRBV19 and TRBJ2-7, the CDR3 gives the full variable domain: DGGITQSPKYLFRKEGQNVTLSCEQNLNHDAMYWYRQDPGQGLRLIYYSQIVNDFQKGDIAEGYSVSREKKESFPLTVTSAQKNPTAFYLCASSRHRGPYEQYFGPGTRLTVT.

In its sample, this clone was seen many times. One base away lies a much larger clone, so this may be a sequencing read error. The chain uses TRBV9 and TRBJ1-1, with D possibly being TRBD1 (6 bases). The CDR3 runs to 15 residues. In germline, CDR1 is SGDLS, CDR2 YYNGEE. V lost 0 bases to trimming and J lost 4 bases, with 13 bases between them. The CDR3 nucleotides read TGTGCCAGCAGCGTAGGTGGGGGCTCAAGCACTGAAGCTTTCTTT. It translates to CASSVGGGSSTEAFF.

In this sample, this clone turned up many times. The CDR3 here is CSARPTSGGGEQFF. The CDR3 DNA is TGCAGTGCTAGACCGACTAGCGGGGGGGGTGAGCAGTTCTTC. The V call is TRBV20-1, the J call TRBJ2-1, with 14 bases that match TRBD2. Germline V gene lookup returns CDR1 DFQATT and CDR2 SNEGSKA (reference sequence). Trimming removed 2 bases from V and 9 bases from J; junction bases left unmatched: 3. This CDR3 is built from 14 residues.

As concerns this clone: A much larger clone is a single base away; this may be a read error. J is TRBJ2-7 and V is TRBV9; no clear D gene. CDR3 size: 9 residues. Trimming stripped 7 bases from V and 9 bases from J, with 8 bases between. CDR1 and CDR2 (germline): SGDLS, YYNGEE. The CDR3 protein is CASPPLQYF. The CDR3 DNA follows: TGTGCCAGCCCCCCGTTGCAGTACTTC.

This chain links TRBV30 with TRBJ2-7, with TRBD2 as a possible D gene (6 bases). Germline CDR1 reads GTSNPN; CDR2 reads SVGIG (reference sequence). There are 15 residues in the CDR3. V lost 3 bases to trimming and J lost 0 bases, with 15 bases between them. The CDR3 DNA follows: TGTGCCTGGAGGGGGGACTGGGGGAACTCCTACGAGCAGTACTTC. Translated: CAWRGDWGNSYEQYF.

About this clone: Germline and junction disagree at one end, which may indicate a read error. The rearrangement joins TRBV6-1 to TRBJ1-5, with D possibly being TRBD1 (5 bases). Germline CDR1 and CDR2: MNHNS and SASEGT. CDR3 length: 15 amino acids. CDR3 nucleotides: TGTGCCAGCACCTGGGACGGGTTTTGCAATCAGCCCCAGCAGTTT. Encoded protein: CASTWDGFCNQPQQF.